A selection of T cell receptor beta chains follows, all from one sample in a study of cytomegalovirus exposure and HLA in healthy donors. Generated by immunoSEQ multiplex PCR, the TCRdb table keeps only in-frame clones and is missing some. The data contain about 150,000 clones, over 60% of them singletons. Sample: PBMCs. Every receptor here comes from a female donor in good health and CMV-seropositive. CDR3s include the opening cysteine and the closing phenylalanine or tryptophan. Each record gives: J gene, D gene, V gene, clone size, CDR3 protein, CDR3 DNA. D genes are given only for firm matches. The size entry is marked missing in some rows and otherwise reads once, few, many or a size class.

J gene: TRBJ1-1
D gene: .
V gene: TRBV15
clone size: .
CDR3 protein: CATSRVGQGTLNTEAFF
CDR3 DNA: TGTGCCACCAGCAGAGTAGGGCAGGGCACCCTTAACACTGAAGCTTTCTTT

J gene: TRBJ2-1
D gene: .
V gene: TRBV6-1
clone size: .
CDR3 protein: CASSEKRTALDMVNEQFF
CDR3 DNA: TGTGCCAGCAGTGAAAAGAGGACAGCTCTGGACATGGTCAATGAGCAGTTCTTC

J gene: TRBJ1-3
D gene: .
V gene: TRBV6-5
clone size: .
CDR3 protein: CASKDRQNSGNTIYF
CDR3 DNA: TGTGCCAGCAAAGACCGACAGAACTCTGGAAACACCATATATTTT

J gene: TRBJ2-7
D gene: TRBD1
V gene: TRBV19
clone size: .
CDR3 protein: CASSIGEGGLYSYEQYF
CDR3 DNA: TGTGCCAGTAGTATAGGGGAAGGGGGCCTATACTCCTACGAGCAGTACTTC

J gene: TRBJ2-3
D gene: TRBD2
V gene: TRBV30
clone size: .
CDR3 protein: CAWNLFLSGATDTQYF
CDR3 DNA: TGTGCCTGGAACCTATTCCTTAGCGGGGCCACAGATACGCAGTATTTT

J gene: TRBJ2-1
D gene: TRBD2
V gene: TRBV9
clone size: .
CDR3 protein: CASSGNSGSDEQFF
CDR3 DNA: TGTGCCAGCAGCGGGAATAGCGGGAGCGATGAGCAGTTCTTC

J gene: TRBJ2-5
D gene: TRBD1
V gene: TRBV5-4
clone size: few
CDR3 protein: CASSIHRQGQTQYF
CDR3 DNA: TGTGCCAGCAGCATCCACAGACAGGGTCAGACCCAGTACTTC

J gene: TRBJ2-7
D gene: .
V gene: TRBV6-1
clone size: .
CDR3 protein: CALNTQGLHYEQYF
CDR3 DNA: TGTGCCCTAAACACCCAGGGACTCCATTACGAGCAGTACTTC

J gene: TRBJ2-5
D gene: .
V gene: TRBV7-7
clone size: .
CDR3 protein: CASSGGLQETQYF
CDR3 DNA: TGTGCCAGCAGTGGCGGGCTACAAGAGACCCAGTACTTC

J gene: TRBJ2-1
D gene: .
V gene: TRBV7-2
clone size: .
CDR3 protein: CASSLVPKGGEQFF
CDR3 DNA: TGTGCCAGCAGCTTGGTGCCCAAAGGAGGTGAGCAGTTCTTC

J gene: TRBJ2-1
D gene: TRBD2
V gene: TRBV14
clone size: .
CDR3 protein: CASSPDSSGGAKQFF
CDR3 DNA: TGTGCCAGCAGCCCTGATTCTAGCGGGGGGGCGAAGCAGTTCTTC

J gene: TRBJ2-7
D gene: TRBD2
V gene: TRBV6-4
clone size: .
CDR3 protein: CASSDLAGGQPYEQYF
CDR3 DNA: TGTGCCAGCAGTGACTTAGCGGGGGGACAACCCTACGAGCAGTACTTC

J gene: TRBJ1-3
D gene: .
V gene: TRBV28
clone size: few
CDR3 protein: CASSFPGTLRSTIYF
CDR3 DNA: TGTGCCAGCAGTTTCCCGGGGACTCTCCGGAGCACCATATATTTT

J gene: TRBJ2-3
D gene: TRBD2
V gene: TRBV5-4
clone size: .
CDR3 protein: CASSLPSGGGTDTQYF
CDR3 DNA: TGTGCCAGCAGCTTGCCTAGCGGGGGTGGCACAGATACGCAGTATTTT

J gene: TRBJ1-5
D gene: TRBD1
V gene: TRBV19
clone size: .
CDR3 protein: CASSRTGAGNQPQHF
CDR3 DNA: TGTGCCAGTAGTAGAACAGGGGCTGGCAATCAGCCCCAGCATTTT

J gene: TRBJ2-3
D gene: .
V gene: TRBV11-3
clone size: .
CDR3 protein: CASSLDSADTQYF
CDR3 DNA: TGTGCCAGCAGCTTAGATAGCGCAGATACGCAGTATTTT

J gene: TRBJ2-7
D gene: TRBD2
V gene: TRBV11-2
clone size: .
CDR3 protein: CASSLGSGLAGALYEQYF
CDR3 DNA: TGTGCCAGCAGCTTAGGTTCGGGACTAGCGGGAGCATTGTACGAGCAGTACTTC

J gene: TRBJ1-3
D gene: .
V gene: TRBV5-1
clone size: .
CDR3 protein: CASSSEGETNTIYF
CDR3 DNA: TGCGCCAGCAGCTCCGAGGGGGAGACAAACACCATATATTTT

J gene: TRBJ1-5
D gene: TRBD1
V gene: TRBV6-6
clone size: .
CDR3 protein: CASSQTTGVRQPQHF
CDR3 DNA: TGTGCCAGCAGTCAAACGACAGGGGTCCGTCAGCCCCAGCATTTT

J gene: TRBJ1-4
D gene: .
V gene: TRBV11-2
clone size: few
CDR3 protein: CASSARGAEVEKLFF
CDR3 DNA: TGTGCCAGCAGCGCCCGGGGGGCCGAGGTTGAAAAACTGTTTTTT

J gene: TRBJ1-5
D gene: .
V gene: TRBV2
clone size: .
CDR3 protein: CASTRVHSNQPQHF
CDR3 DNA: TGTGCCAGCACCAGGGTCCATAGCAATCAGCCCCAGCATTTT

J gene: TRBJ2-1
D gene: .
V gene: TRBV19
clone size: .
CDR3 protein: CASSTEGVRSNEQFF
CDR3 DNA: TGTGCCAGTAGCACCGAGGGAGTTAGGTCCAATGAGCAGTTCTTC

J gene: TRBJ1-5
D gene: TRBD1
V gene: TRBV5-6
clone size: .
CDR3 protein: CASSLRRDRGQDQPQHF
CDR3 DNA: TGTGCCAGCAGCTTGCGACGGGACAGGGGGCAAGATCAGCCCCAGCATTTT

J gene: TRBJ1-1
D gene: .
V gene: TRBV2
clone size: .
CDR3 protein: CASIDDRGDTEAFF
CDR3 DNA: TGTGCCAGCATCGACGATAGGGGTGACACTGAAGCTTTCTTT

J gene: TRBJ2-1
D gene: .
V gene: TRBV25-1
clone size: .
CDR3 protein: CASMAEYNEQFF
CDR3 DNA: TGTGCCAGCATGGCCGAATACAATGAGCAGTTCTTC

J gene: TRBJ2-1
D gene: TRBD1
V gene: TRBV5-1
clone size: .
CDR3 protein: CASSSSPGTGGWNEQFF
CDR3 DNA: TGCGCCAGCAGCTCATCACCCGGGACAGGGGGATGGAATGAGCAGTTCTTC

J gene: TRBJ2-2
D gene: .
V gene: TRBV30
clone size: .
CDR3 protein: CAWRVGGNTGELFF
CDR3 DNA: TGTGCCTGGAGAGTCGGGGGAAACACCGGGGAGCTGTTTTTT

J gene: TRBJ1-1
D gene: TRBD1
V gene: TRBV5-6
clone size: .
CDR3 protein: CASSIMTGRNTEAFF
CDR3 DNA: TGTGCCAGCAGCATTATGACAGGGAGGAACACTGAAGCTTTCTTT

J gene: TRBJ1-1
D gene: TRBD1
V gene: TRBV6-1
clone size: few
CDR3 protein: CATREDRDREAFF
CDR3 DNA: TGTGCCACCAGAGAGGACCGGGACAGGGAAGCTTTCTTT

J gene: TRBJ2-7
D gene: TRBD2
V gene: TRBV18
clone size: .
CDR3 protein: CASSRGEGVKTSGRRGSYEQYF
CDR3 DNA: TGTGCCAGCTCCCGGGGGGAGGGTGTAAAAACTAGCGGGAGAAGGGGGTCCTACGAGCAGTACTTC

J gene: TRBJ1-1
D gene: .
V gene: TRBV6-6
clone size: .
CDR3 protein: CASSRTDTEAFF
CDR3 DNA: TGTGCCAGCAGTCGGACAGACACTGAAGCTTTCTTT

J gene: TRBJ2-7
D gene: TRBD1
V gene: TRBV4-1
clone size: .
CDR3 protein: CASSPTRQGSYEQYF
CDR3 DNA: TGCGCCAGCAGCCCCACCCGACAGGGCTCCTACGAGCAGTACTTC

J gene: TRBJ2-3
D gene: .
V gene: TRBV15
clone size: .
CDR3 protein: CATSRARGVTDTQYF
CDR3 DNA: TGTGCCACCAGCAGAGCACGCGGGGTCACAGATACGCAGTATTTT

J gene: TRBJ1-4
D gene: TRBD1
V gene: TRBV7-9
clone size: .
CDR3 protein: CASSLLPTGGLNEKLFF
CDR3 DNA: TGTGCCAGCAGCTTACTTCCTACAGGGGGACTCAATGAAAAACTGTTTTTT

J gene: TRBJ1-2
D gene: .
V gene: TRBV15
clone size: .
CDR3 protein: CATSRGTAKANYGYTF
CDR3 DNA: TGTGCCACCAGCAGAGGAACAGCAAAAGCTAACTATGGCTACACCTTC

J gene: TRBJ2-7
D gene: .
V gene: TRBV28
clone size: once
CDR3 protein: CASRRAGSVYEQYF
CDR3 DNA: TGTGCCAGCAGACGGGCAGGGTCGGTCTACGAGCAGTACTTC

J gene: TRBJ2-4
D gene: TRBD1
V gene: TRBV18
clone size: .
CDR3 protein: CASSSYGQGADIQYF
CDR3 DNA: TGTGCCAGCTCATCTTACGGACAGGGGGCTGACATTCAGTACTTC

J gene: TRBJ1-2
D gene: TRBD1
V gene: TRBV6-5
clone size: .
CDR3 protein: CASRGDRGSGYTF
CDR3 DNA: TGTGCCAGCAGAGGGGACAGGGGCTCTGGCTACACCTTC

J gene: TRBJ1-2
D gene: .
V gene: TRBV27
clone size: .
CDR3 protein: CASSLFTGSGYTF
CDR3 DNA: TGTGCCAGCAGCCTCTTTACGGGGAGTGGCTACACCTTC

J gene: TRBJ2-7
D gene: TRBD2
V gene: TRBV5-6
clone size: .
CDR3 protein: CASSLPSGAYEQYF
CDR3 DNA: TGTGCCAGCAGCTTGCCTAGCGGGGCCTACGAGCAGTACTTC

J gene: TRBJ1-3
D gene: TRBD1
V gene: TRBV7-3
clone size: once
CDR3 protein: CASSLTGTGNTIYF
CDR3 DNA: TGTGCCAGCAGCCTGACAGGGACTGGAAACACCATATATTTT

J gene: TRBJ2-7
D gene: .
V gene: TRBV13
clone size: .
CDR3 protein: CASNGGRGRRSYEQYF
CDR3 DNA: TGTGCCAGCAACGGGGGGCGCGGGAGAAGATCCTACGAGCAGTACTTC

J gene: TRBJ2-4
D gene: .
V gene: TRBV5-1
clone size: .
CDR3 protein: CASSLMPSTKNIQYF
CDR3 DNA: TGCGCCAGCAGCCTCATGCCGAGTACCAAAAACATTCAGTACTTC

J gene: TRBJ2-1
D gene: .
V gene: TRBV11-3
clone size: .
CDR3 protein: CASSLSGQTYNEQFF
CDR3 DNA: TGTGCCAGCAGCCTTTCTGGACAGACTTACAATGAGCAGTTCTTC

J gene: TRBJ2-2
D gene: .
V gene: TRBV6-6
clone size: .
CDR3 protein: CASTRGNTGELFF
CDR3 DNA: TGTGCCAGCACCAGGGGGAACACCGGGGAGCTGTTTTTT

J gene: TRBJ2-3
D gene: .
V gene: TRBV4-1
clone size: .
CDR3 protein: CASSPGEGRDTQYF
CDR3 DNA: TGCGCCAGCAGCCCAGGGGAAGGGCGGGATACGCAGTATTTT

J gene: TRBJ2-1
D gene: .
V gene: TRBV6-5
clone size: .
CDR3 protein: CASSNVGRAGEQFF
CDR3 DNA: TGTGCCAGCAGCAATGTCGGGAGAGCAGGCGAGCAGTTCTTC

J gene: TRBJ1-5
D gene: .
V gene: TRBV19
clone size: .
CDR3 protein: CASSIGRYQPQHF
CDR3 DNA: TGTGCCAGTAGTATAGGCAGGTATCAGCCCCAGCATTTT

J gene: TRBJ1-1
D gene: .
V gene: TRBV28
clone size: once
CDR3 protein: CASSFRHLGSTEAFF
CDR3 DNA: TGTGCCAGCAGTTTCAGGCATTTGGGGAGCACTGAAGCTTTCTTT

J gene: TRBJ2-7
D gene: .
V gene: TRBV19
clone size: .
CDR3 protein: CASSTHSSSYEQYF
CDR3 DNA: TGTGCCAGTAGTACTCATAGCAGCTCCTACGAGCAGTACTTC

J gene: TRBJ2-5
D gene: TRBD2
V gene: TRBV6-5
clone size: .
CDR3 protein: CASSYSSGSVWETQYF
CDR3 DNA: TGTGCCAGCAGTTACTCGAGCGGGAGTGTTTGGGAGACCCAGTACTTC

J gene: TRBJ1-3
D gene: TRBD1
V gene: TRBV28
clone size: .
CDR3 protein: CASRLGQSSSGNTIYF
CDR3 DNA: TGTGCCAGCAGACTGGGACAGTCGAGCTCTGGAAACACCATATATTTT

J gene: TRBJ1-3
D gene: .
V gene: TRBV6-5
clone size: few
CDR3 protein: CASSQGGGNTIYF
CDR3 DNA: TGTGCCAGCAGCCAAGGCGGTGGAAACACCATATATTTT

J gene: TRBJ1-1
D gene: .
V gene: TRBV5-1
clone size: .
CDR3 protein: CASSLDTGNTEAFF
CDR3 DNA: TGCGCCAGCAGCTTGGATACAGGGAACACTGAAGCTTTCTTT

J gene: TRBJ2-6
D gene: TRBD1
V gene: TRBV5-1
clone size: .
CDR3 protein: CASSIGQGDSGANVLTF
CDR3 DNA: TGCGCCAGCAGCATAGGACAGGGAGACTCTGGGGCCAACGTCCTGACTTTC

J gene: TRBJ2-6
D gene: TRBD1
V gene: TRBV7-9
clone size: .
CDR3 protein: CASSLGTDRGRSGANVLTF
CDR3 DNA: TGTGCCAGCAGCTTGGGGACGGACAGGGGGAGGTCTGGGGCCAACGTCCTGACTTTC

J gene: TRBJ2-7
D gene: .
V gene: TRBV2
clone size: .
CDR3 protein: CASSEPASAFSYEQYF
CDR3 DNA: TGTGCCAGCAGTGAACCGGCCAGCGCTTTCTCCTACGAGCAGTACTTC